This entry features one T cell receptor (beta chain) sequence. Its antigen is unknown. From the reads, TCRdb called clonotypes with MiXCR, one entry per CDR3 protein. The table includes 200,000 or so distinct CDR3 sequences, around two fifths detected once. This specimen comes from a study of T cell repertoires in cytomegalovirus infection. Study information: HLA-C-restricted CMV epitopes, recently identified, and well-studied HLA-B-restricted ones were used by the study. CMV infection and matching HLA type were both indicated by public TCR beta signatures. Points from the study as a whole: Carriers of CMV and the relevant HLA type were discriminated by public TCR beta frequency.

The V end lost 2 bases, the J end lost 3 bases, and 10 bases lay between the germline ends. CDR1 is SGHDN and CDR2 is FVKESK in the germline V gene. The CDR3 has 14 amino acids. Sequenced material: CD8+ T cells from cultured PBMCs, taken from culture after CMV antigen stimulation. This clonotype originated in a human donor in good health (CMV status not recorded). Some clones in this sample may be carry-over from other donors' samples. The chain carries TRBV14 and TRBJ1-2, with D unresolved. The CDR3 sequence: CASSQRGSYYGYTF. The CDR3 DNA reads TGTGCCAGCAGCCAACGGGGTTCCTACTATGGCTACACCTTC.